One sample yielded the 10 T cell receptor beta chains listed below, sequenced in a study of identifying expanded T cells in peripheral blood (dated by TCRdb to between 2018 and 2020). Library prep was done by the immunoSEQ multiplex PCR assay. Here the immuneACCESS table is served through TCRdb, limited to in-frame sequences with V and J called. Missing clones are a known gap in these copies; in checked studies unresolved V genes cover under half, and the rest lacks a known reason. This sample is represented by 100,000 to 150,000 clones; approximately 86% of them were singletons. Of the sample, 8.4% falls within the top ten clones. The source material was blood. These receptors came from a person aged 18 to 75 in good health.

CDR3 sequence (DNA): TGCGCCAGCAGCTTAGACAGGACCTACAATGAGCAGTTCTTC. It codes for CASSLDRTYNEQFF. The rearrangement uses TRBV5-1 and TRBJ2-1; D may be TRBD1 (6 bases). Germline V lookup: CDR1 SGHRS, CDR2 YFSETQ. This CDR3 is 14 amino acids long. The V end was cut by 2 bases, the J end by 2 bases, with 8 bases between.

V and J are TRBV6-5 and TRBJ1-3, with D hard to call. In germline, CDR1 is MNHEY, CDR2 SVGAGI. This CDR3 contains 15 residues. V lost 7 bases, J lost 0 bases, and 13 bases lay in between. The CDR3 sequence: CASIGRSSSGNTIYF. The DNA for the CDR3 is TGTGCCAGCATAGGCAGGTCAAGCTCTGGAAACACCATATATTTT.

The chain recombines TRBV7-9 with TRBJ2-5, with D maybe TRBD2 (7 bases). The last part of the DNA fits TRBJ2-7 better; the J call may be wrong. CDR1 is SEHNR and CDR2 is FQNEAQ in the germline V gene (reference sequence). The CDR3 spans 14 residues. The CDR3 DNA reads TGTGCCAGCACCCGAGGGGGGGGGATGGGCGAGCAGTACTTC. Translated, it gives CASTRGGGMGEQYF.

The chain employs TRBV6-5 and TRBJ2-3; either TRBD1 or TRBD2 may supply D (5 bases each). This CDR3 has 13 residues. The germline V gene encodes CDR1 MNHEY and CDR2 SVGAGI. V was clipped by 6 bases and J by 5 bases, with 12 bases between them. The CDR3 protein is CASRGEGRDTQYF. CDR3 DNA sequence: TGTGCCAGCAGGGGGGAAGGGAGAGATACGCAGTATTTT.

The chain recombines TRBV28 with TRBJ1-2, with D possibly matching TRBD1 (6 bases). The length of the CDR3 is 13 residues. Trimming pared 6 bases from V and 10 bases from J, leaving 18 bases between. In germline, CDR1 is MDHEN, CDR2 SYDVKM. The CDR3 loop is CASRWGGKTDYTF. The CDR3 nucleotides read TGTGCCAGCAGATGGGGGGGCAAGACTGACTACACCTTC.

The chain joins TRBV5-4 to TRBJ1-6; weak D call: TRBD1 (5 bases). The V end was cut by 2 bases, the J end by 10 bases, with 13 bases between. The V gene's germline CDR1 is SGHNT and CDR2 YYREEE (reference sequence). The CDR3 covers 14 residues. CDR3: CASSLAQESSPLHF. For the CDR3, the DNA is TGTGCCAGCAGCTTAGCACAGGAGAGCTCACCCCTCCACTTT.

This clone has a count of ten or more. The rearrangement joins TRBV7-9 to TRBJ1-3; D gene unclear. Trimming pared 6 bases from V and 4 bases from J, leaving 10 bases between. The CDR3 is 13 amino acids. Germline CDR1 reads SEHNR; CDR2 reads FQNEAQ (reference sequence). The CDR3 DNA reads TGTGCCAGCAGTCTGGGCTTGGGAAACACCATATATTTT. Protein: CASSLGLGNTIYF.

The rearrangement joins TRBV25-1 to TRBJ2-7; perhaps TRBD1 as D (6 bases). The germline V gene encodes CDR1 MGHDK and CDR2 SYGVNS. V gave up 0 bases and J gave up 1 base, with 13 bases separating them. CDR3 length: 16 amino acids. The chain's CDR3 is CASSEYGTSSSYEQYF. Written as DNA, the CDR3 is TGTGCCAGCAGTGAATATGGGACATCGTCTTCCTACGAGCAGTACTTC.

V is TRBV29-1 and J is TRBJ2-3; 8 bases agree with TRBD1. This CDR3 region has 15 residues. V lost 8 bases and J lost 4; bases outside the gene matches: 14. Germline V gives CDR1 SQVTM, CDR2 ANQGSEA. CDR3 nucleotides: TGCAGCCATCCTAACAGGGGGAGTAGTTCAGATACGCAGTATTTT. Translation gives CSHPNRGSSSDTQYF.

This clone has just one count. The chain is built from TRBV7-9 and TRBJ1-1, with a possible D match to TRBD1 (6 bases). The CDR3 totals 15 residues. Germline CDR1 SEHNR, CDR2 FQNEAQ (reference sequence). Between the trimmed V and J ends, which lost 5 bases and 5 bases, there was a span of 18 bases. The CDR3 is CASSAQGRANTEAFF. The CDR3 coding sequence is TGTGCCAGCAGCGCGCAGGGGAGGGCGAATACTGAAGCTTTCTTT.